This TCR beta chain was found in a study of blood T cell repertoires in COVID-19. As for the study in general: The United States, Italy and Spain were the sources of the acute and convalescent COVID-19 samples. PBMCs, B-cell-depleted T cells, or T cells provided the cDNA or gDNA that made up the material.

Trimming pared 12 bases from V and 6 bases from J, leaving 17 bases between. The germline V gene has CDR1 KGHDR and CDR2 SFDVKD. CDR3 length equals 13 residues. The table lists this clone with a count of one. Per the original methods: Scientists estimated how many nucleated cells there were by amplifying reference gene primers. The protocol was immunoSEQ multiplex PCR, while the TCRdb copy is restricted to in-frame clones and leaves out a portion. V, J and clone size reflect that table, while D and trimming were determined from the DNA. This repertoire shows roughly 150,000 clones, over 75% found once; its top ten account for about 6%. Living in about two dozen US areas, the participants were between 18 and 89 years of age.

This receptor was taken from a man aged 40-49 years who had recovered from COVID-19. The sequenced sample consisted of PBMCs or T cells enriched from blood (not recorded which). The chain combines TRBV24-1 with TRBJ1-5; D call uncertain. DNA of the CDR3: TGTGCCCCCCGGTTCGTTTGGAGTCAGCCCCAGCATTTT. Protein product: CAPRFVWSQPQHF.